This T cell receptor beta chain was sequenced during a study of blood T cell repertoires in COVID-19. Germline CDR1 and CDR2: MNHNY and SVGAGI (reference sequence). This CDR3 region has 13 residues. Unmatched junction bases numbered 4, after V lost 5 bases and J lost 5 bases. In the original analysis: Amplification from reference gene primers served as the basis for estimated nucleated cell counts. Data came from immunoSEQ multiplex PCR; TCRdb stores just in-frame clones and leaves some out. For V, J and clone size, that table is used; D and trimming come from the DNA. This table holds roughly 200,000 clones, around 87% found once.

The sample consisted of peripheral blood. V and J are TRBV6-6 and TRBJ1-1, with 8 bases aligning to TRBD1. This TCR derives from a woman aged 45-65 years with COVID-19, enrolled during active disease. The CDR3, as DNA: TGTGCCAGCAGTCAGGGGGCAGGGACTGAAGCTTTCTTT. It specifies CASSQGAGTEAFF.